The 20 T cell receptor beta chains below all came from one sample that was sequenced in a study of blood T cell repertoires in COVID-19. Profiling relied on immunoSEQ multiplex PCR, and the TCRdb table lists in-frame clones only, not all of them. In the table there are 150,000 to 200,000 clones, about 72% of which are singletons. Specimen: PBMCs or T cells enriched from blood (not recorded which). The source of these receptors is a woman aged 50 to 60 who had recovered from COVID-19.

Only one count was recorded for this clone. This sequence joins TRBV27 and TRBJ1-4; D perhaps matches TRBD1 (6 bases). V was pared by 6 bases and J by 0 bases, with 8 bases between. CDR3 size: 14 residues. Germline V gene data show CDR1 as MNHEY and CDR2 as SMNVEV (reference sequence). The chain's CDR3 is CASRGAATNEKLFF. The CDR3 bases are TGTGCCAGCAGGGGGGCGGCAACTAATGAAAAACTGTTTTTT.

V is TRBV5-4 and J is TRBJ2-3; no definite D call. CDR1 and CDR2 from the germline V gene are SGHNT and YYREEE (reference sequence). CDR3 length: 14 residues. Trimming pared 6 bases from V and 2 bases from J, leaving 13 bases between. The CDR3, as DNA: TGTGCCAGCACTGCCAGAAGTGACACAGATACGCAGTATTTT. Its translation is CASTARSDTDTQYF. The full variable domain, its missing parts supplied by reference TRBV5-4 and TRBJ2-3, is ETGVTQSPTHLIKTRGQQVTLRCSSQSGHNTVSWYQQALGQGPQFIFQYYREEENGRGNFPPRFSGLQFPNYSSELNVNALELDDSALYLCASTARSDTDTQYFGPGTRLTVL.

The chain employs TRBV10-3 and TRBJ2-3; D perhaps matches TRBD2 (6 bases). Germline assignment: CDR1 ENHRY and CDR2 SYGVKD. The ends were cut back, 0 bases at V and 6 bases at J, with 10 bases in the middle. The CDR3 is made up of 14 amino acids. CDR3 amino acids: CAISESRLADTQYF. CDR3 nucleotides: TGTGCCATCAGTGAGTCTAGGCTAGCGGATACGCAGTATTTT.

This rearrangement joins TRBV10-1 to TRBJ2-4; TRBD2 agrees at 9 bases. The CDR3 contains 16 residues. Germline lookup yields CDR1 WNHNN and CDR2 SYGVQD (reference sequence). J lost 7 bases, V lost 6 bases, and 13 bases had no gene match. The CDR3 is CASSSGGREVRNIQYF. CDR3 DNA: TGCGCCAGCAGCAGCGGCGGGAGGGAGGTGAGGAACATTCAGTACTTC.

About this clone: A read error may be the cause here, since a much bigger clone is one base away. The sample contains more than one DNA sequence encoding this CDR3. The genes are TRBV25-1 and TRBJ1-1; perhaps TRBD1 as D (5 bases). The CDR3 covers 13 residues. V shed 2 bases and J shed 1 base, with 5 bases lying between them. CDR1 is MGHDK, CDR2 SYGVNS, per germline. In nucleotides, the CDR3 is TGTGCCAGCAGTGAACAGGGGAACACTGAAGCTTTCTTT. Residues: CASSEQGNTEAFF.

The V and J genes are TRBV5-1 and TRBJ2-5; D call uncertain. Looked up from germline, CDR1 is SGHRS and CDR2 is YFSETQ. V was cut by 4 bases and J by 1 base, with 20 bases left in between. This CDR3 has 17 residues. CDR3 sequence reads: CASSTSSYRAPQETQYF. The CDR3 DNA follows: TGCGCCAGCAGCACCTCGTCCTACCGCGCCCCCCAAGAGACCCAGTACTTC.

The chain joins TRBV21-1 to TRBJ2-7; TRBD2 reflects the table's D call only, with no check against the DNA. TRBV21-1 is a pseudogene segment. This CDR3 has 16 amino acids. CDR3 coding DNA: TGTGCCAGCAGCAAAGTTTGCAGGAGGGGCACCCACGAGCAGTACTTC. Its protein product is CASSKVCRRGTHEQYF.

This chain uses TRBV7-6 with TRBJ2-7; a weak D match, TRBD2 (7 bases). Germline loops: CDR1 SGHVS, CDR2 FNYEAQ. The V gene lost 5 bases and the J gene lost 2 bases, with 10 bases spanning the gap. There are 13 residues in the CDR3. In nucleotides, the CDR3 is TGTGCCAGCAGCATAGGGGGGGCCTACGAGCAGTACTTC. Protein sequence: CASSIGGAYEQYF.

The rearrangement uses TRBV7-2 and TRBJ2-3; 9 bases align to TRBD2. This CDR3 has 16 amino acids. V shed 3 bases, J shed 1 base, and the junction held 5 bases outside the gene matches. CDR1 and CDR2 from the germline V gene are SGHTA and FQGNSA. CDR3 loop: CASSFRVAGGTDTQYF. In DNA, the CDR3 is TGTGCCAGCAGCTTTAGAGTAGCGGGGGGCACAGATACGCAGTATTTT.

This chain links TRBV7-9 with TRBJ2-7, with 7 bases matching TRBD1. Germline values: CDR1 SEHNR, CDR2 FQNEAQ (reference sequence). The CDR3 covers 13 residues. V shed 5 bases and J 2 bases; nucleotides not matched to a gene: 3. The CDR3 protein is CASSPDRAYEQYF. The CDR3 coding sequence is TGTGCCAGCAGCCCCGACAGGGCCTACGAGCAGTACTTC.

V and J are TRBV18 and TRBJ2-5; possible D gene TRBD2, 5 bases. The V and J ends lost 1 base and 5 bases respectively, with 11 bases between them. The CDR3 has 14 residues. Per the germline V gene, CDR1 is KGHSH and CDR2 is LQKENI. The CDR3 reads CASSPREFRETQYF. DNA of the CDR3: TGTGCCAGCTCACCACGGGAGTTTAGGGAGACCCAGTACTTC.

The V and J genes are TRBV2 and TRBJ1-1, with D perhaps TRBD1 (5 bases). This CDR3 has 14 residues. The germline V and J ends were trimmed by 8 bases and 1 base, with 14 bases remaining between them. Germline V gene data show CDR1 as SNHLY and CDR2 as FYNNEI. CDR3 protein: CASGPQGGNTEAFF. The CDR3 DNA sequence: TGTGCCAGCGGTCCCCAGGGTGGGAACACTGAAGCTTTCTTT.

This clone was picked up many times. The chain is built from TRBV14 and TRBJ2-1; the D gene is possibly TRBD2 (6 bases). The V gene's germline CDR1 is SGHDN and CDR2 FVKESK. The CDR3 covers 14 residues. V was pared by 0 bases and J by 9 bases, with 12 bases between. The CDR3 loop reads CASSQDGGFFEQFF. The CDR3 coding sequence is TGTGCCAGCAGCCAAGATGGGGGGTTCTTTGAGCAGTTCTTC.

CDR3 protein: CASSLAGENYGYTF. The CDR3 DNA follows: TGTGCCAGCAGCCTAGCAGGGGAAAACTATGGCTACACCTTC. This chain connects TRBV11-2 to TRBJ1-2, with D perhaps TRBD1 (6 bases). V was shortened by 5 bases and J by 2 bases, with 12 bases between the two germline ends. This CDR3 is built from 14 residues. CDR1 is SGHAT, CDR2 FQNNGV, per germline.

The chain links TRBV21-1 to TRBJ2-7; the D call TRBD2 from the table was never checked on the DNA. TRBV21-1 corresponds to a pseudogene. CDR3 size: 17 residues. In DNA form, the CDR3 reads TGTGCCAGCAGCAAGAAGGTCGACTACACTAGCGGCTACGAGCAGTACTTC. Its protein is CASSKKVDYTSGYEQYF.

This clone has a handful of counts. The chain carries TRBV6-4 and TRBJ1-2; D gene unclear. The V and J ends lost 3 bases and 7 bases respectively, with 18 bases between them. Looked up from germline, CDR1 is MRHNA and CDR2 is SNTAGT. The CDR3 length is 15 residues. This CDR3 reads CASSESTSAGLGYTF. In DNA, the CDR3 is TGTGCCAGCAGTGAATCCACATCCGCAGGTCTTGGCTACACCTTC.

A few counts support this clone. The V and J genes are TRBV3-1 (or the pseudogene TRBV3-2) and TRBJ1-2, with 9 bases aligning to TRBD1. Germline CDR1 LGHDT, CDR2 YNNKEL (reference sequence). V was pared by 4 bases and J by 7 bases, with 10 bases of the junction left unmatched. The length of the CDR3 is 15 residues. The CDR3 DNA follows: TGTGCCAGCAGCCGGGGACAGGGCGCACTTTCTGGCTACACCTTC. This codes for CASSRGQGALSGYTF.

V gene TRBV7-3 combines with J gene TRBJ2-7; tentatively, D is TRBD1 (6 bases). Trimming pared 0 bases from V and 3 bases from J, leaving 9 bases between. CDR1 is SGHTA and CDR2 is FQGTGA in the germline V gene. This CDR3 is 14 amino acids long. For the CDR3, the DNA is TGTGCCAGCAGCTTAACAGGGACAAGCTACGAGCAGTACTTC. Translation: CASSLTGTSYEQYF.

The rearrangement uses TRBV19 and TRBJ2-5, with 11 bases lining up with TRBD2. CDR1 is LNHDA, CDR2 SQIVND, per germline (reference sequence). This CDR3 spans 16 amino acids. V shed 4 bases and J 3 bases; nucleotides not matched to a gene: 7. DNA of the CDR3: TGTGCCAGTAGTAAAAGAACTAGCGGGAGTAAAGAGACCCAGTACTTC. This gives the protein CASSKRTSGSKETQYF.

The V gene is TRBV27, the J gene TRBJ2-1; D unresolved. Germline V lookup: CDR1 MNHEY, CDR2 SMNVEV (reference sequence). The CDR3 loop spans 13 amino acids. V was shortened by 5 bases and J by 4 bases, with 9 bases between the two germline ends. CDR3 region: CASSPTPYNEQFF. CDR3 nucleotide sequence: TGTGCCAGCAGTCCGACTCCTTACAATGAGCAGTTCTTC.